The T cell receptor beta chain under discussion was sequenced for a study of CD8+CD57+ T cells in acquired aplastic anemia. Study in general: The average for DNA from sorted CD4+ and CD8+ cells was 3.2 ug. There were roughly 10 million reads, on average, for CD4+ cells from healthy donors.

Comments on this clonotype: Its antigen is currently unknown. The junction and the germline gene differ at one end; a read error may be behind it.

The CDR3 has 13 amino acids. Germline V gene sequence: CDR1 SGDLS, CDR2 YYNGEE. It was genomic DNA that served as the template for profiling TCR beta VDJ and CDR3. Using its own MiXCR run on the reads, TCRdb lists one record per CDR3 protein. This table has 350,000 to 450,000 distinct CDR3 sequences, roughly 68% appearing once. The study, taken as a whole, reports: Overlap between patients and controls comprised roughly 30 CD8+ CDR3 sequences.

The genes are TRBV9 and TRBJ1-2; D may be TRBD1 (5 bases). The sequenced sample consisted of sorted CD4+, CD8+, or CD8+CD57+ T cells (not recorded which) from PBMCs. This receptor was taken from a human donor in good health, serving as a control. CDR3 in DNA: TGTGCCAGCAGCGCGGGGGAGAGCACAGGCACCCCGTTC. Its translation: CASSAGESTGTPF.